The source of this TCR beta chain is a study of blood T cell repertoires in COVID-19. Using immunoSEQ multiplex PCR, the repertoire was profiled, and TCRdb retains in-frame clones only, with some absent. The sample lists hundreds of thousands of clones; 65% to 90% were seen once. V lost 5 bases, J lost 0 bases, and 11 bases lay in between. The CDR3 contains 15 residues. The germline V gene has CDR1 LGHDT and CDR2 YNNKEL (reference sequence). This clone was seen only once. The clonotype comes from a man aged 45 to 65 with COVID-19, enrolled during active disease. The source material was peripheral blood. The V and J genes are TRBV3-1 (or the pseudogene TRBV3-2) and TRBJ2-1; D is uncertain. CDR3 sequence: CASSAASRSYNEQFF. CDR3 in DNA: TGTGCCAGCAGCGCGGCCTCGCGCTCCTACAATGAGCAGTTCTTC.